The T cell receptor (beta chain) described here comes from a study of blood T cell repertoires in COVID-19. The wider study: Donors in the United States, Italy and Spain gave samples during acute or convalescent COVID-19. PBMCs, B-cell-depleted T cells, or T cells provided the cDNA or gDNA that made up the material.

In germline, CDR1 is DFQATT, CDR2 SNEGSKA (reference sequence). Deletions cut 3 bases from V and 5 bases from J, with 4 bases between. CDR3 size: 10 residues. A note on this clone: This sample includes further DNA sequences coding for the same CDR3.

Measured with immunoSEQ multiplex PCR; TCRdb has only the in-frame clones, and not every one. The table includes under 450,000 clones, less than 90% detected once. The chain joins TRBV20-1 to TRBJ1-2; no clear D gene. The receptor's source is a woman aged 60-75 years with COVID-19, enrolled during active disease. Sequencing was performed on peripheral blood. The DNA of the CDR3 is TGCAGTGCTAGCGGGTATGGCTACACCTTC. Translating it yields CSASGYGYTF.